One sample yielded the 6 T cell receptor beta chains listed below, sequenced in a study of cytomegalovirus exposure and HLA in healthy donors (dated by TCRdb to about 2017). Library preparation used the immunoSEQ multiplex PCR assay. The multiplex PCR relied on a mix of 60 forward primers for TCR Vbeta segments and 13 reverse primers for TCR Jbeta segments. TCRdb carries this immuneACCESS record with in-frame sequences only. Its versions omit some clonotypes, under half of them owing to an unresolved V gene in the studies checked, with the rest unexplained. Recorded for this sample are about 98,000 clones; more than 60% of them occurred a single time. Jointly, the top ten make up about 2.5% of the sample. Sequencing input: PBMCs. The origin of the receptors is a man between 45 and 60 years old in good health and CMV-seronegative.

The chain uses TRBV6-1 and TRBJ2-7; 9 nucleotides align to TRBD1. Germline CDR1 and CDR2: MNHNS and SASEGT. V dropped 5 bases and J dropped 1; count of bases not matched to a gene: 6. The CDR3 runs to 15 residues. CDR3: CASSIRDRVSYEQYF. The CDR3 region has the DNA TGTGCCAGCAGTATCCGGGACAGGGTGTCCTACGAGCAGTACTTC.

This clone was seen a few times. This chain connects TRBV28 to TRBJ1-1; D unresolved. The V end was cut by 8 bases, the J end by 4 bases, with 8 bases between. The CDR3 contains 11 residues. In germline, CDR1 is MDHEN, CDR2 SYDVKM. The CDR3 DNA is TGTGCCAGCGGTCAGTTCACTGAAGCTTTCTTT. Its translation is CASGQFTEAFF.

The chain has TRBV7-9 and TRBJ2-7; 8 bases are a match to TRBD1. The CDR3 has 14 amino acids. V lost 4 bases and J lost 7; bases outside the gene matches: 9. Germline loops: CDR1 SEHNR, CDR2 FQNEAQ (reference sequence). The chain's CDR3 is CASSSRDRPVEQYF. In nucleotides, the CDR3 is TGTGCCAGCAGCTCCCGGGACAGGCCTGTGGAGCAGTACTTC.

This clone has more than one count but fewer than ten. The V gene is TRBV10-2, the J gene TRBJ2-2; perhaps TRBD1 as D (6 bases). Germline V gene data show CDR1 as WSHSY and CDR2 as SAAADI. The V end lost 6 bases, the J end lost 5 bases, and 10 bases lay between the germline ends. This CDR3 region has 13 residues. The CDR3 DNA reads as TGCGCCAGCAGGAATACAGGGACCGGGGAGCTGTTTTTT. Its protein product is CASRNTGTGELFF.

This clone has only one observation. The chain employs TRBV7-2 and TRBJ1-1; no clear D gene. Germline V gene sequence: CDR1 SGHTA, CDR2 FQGNSA. The CDR3 totals 15 residues. V was clipped by 0 bases and J by 6 bases, with 14 bases between them. The CDR3 loop is CASSLASPSAAEAFF. In DNA, the CDR3 is TGTGCCAGCAGCTTAGCTAGCCCTTCGGCCGCTGAAGCTTTCTTT.

The V and J genes are TRBV10-1 and TRBJ2-5; D is ambiguous. The J call may be faulty, since TRBJ2-7 better matches the DNA end. Germline lookup yields CDR1 WNHNN and CDR2 SYGVQD (reference sequence). There are 15 residues in the CDR3. For the CDR3, the DNA is TGCGCCAGCAGTGACCCGGGTATCGGAGACTACGAGCAGTACTTC. Protein sequence: CASSDPGIGDYEQYF.